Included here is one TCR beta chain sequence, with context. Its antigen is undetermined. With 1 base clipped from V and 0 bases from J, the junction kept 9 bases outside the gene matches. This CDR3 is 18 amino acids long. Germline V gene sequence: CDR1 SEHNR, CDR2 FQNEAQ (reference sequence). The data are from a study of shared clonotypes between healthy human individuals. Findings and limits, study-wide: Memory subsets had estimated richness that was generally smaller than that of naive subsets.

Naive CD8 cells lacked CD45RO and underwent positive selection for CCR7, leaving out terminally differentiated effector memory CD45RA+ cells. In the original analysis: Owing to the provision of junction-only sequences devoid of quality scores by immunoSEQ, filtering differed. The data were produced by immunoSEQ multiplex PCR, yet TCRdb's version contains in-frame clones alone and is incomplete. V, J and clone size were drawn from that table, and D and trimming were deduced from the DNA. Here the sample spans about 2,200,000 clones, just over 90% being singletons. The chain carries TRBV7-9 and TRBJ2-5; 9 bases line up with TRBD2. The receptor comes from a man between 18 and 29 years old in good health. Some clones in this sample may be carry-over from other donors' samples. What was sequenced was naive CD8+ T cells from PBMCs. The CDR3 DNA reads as TGTGCCAGCAGCTTAGAGATCCGGGCTAGCGGGAACCAAGAGACCCAGTACTTC. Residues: CASSLEIRASGNQETQYF.